Below are 10 T cell receptor beta chains sequenced from a single sample in a study of blood T cell repertoires in COVID-19. The repertoire was sequenced with immunoSEQ multiplex PCR; TCRdb's copy has only in-frame clones and lacks some. The table includes about 400,000 clones, around 87% detected once. The specimen sequenced was PBMCs or T cells enriched from blood (not recorded which). These receptors were collected from a man between 40 and 49 years old in a cohort exposed to, infected with or recovered from COVID-19 (not recorded which).

This chain links TRBV7-8 with TRBJ1-2; 8 bases map to TRBD1. Trimming cost V 0 bases and J 4 bases; bases outside gene matches: 7. Germline CDR1 SGHVS, CDR2 FQNEAQ. This CDR3 has 16 residues. The CDR3 region has the DNA TGTGCCAGCAGCTTAGCACCCCAGGGGGCGGCCTATGGCTACACCTTC. This codes for CASSLAPQGAAYGYTF.

The chain carries TRBV11-2 and TRBJ1-4; 8 bases match TRBD1. Germline values: CDR1 SGHAT, CDR2 FQNNGV. The V segment lost 5 bases and the J segment 3 bases; nucleotides outside the gene matches: 5. The length of the CDR3 is 15 residues. The CDR3 DNA is TGTGCCAGCAGCCCCGGACAGGGTGCTAATGAAAAACTGTTTTTT. It codes for CASSPGQGANEKLFF.

Concerning this clone: Compared with germline, one end of the junction differs, possibly owing to a read error. This chain joins TRBV7-9 and TRBJ2-5; 7 nucleotides agree with TRBD2. Germline assignment: CDR1 SEHNR and CDR2 FQNEAQ (reference sequence). CDR3 length equals 13 residues. The CDR3 nucleotides read TGTGCCAGCAGCCTAGCGGCATCAGAGACCCAGTACTTC. It encodes CASSLAASETQYF.

This chain links TRBV7-3 with TRBJ2-3, with 10 bases matching TRBD2. Germline V gives CDR1 SGHTA, CDR2 FQGTGA. The CDR3 has 14 residues. After removal of 5 bases from V and 2 bases from J, the junction contained 1 base not matched to a gene. DNA of the CDR3: TGTGCCAGCAGCCTAGCGGGAGTCACAGATACGCAGTATTTT. It yields the protein CASSLAGVTDTQYF.

This clone appeared once. The chain combines TRBV28 with TRBJ2-7; 11 bases map to TRBD2. The trim removed 5 bases at V and 7 bases at J, leaving 10 bases unmatched. The length of the CDR3 is 15 residues. Germline V gene sequence: CDR1 MDHEN, CDR2 SYDVKM. The CDR3 DNA reads as TGTGCCAGCAGTGCCGAACTAGCGGGAGTTCGTGAGCAGTACTTC. This codes for CASSAELAGVREQYF.

The chain links TRBV30 to TRBJ2-2, with D possibly being TRBD1 (6 bases). CDR1 and CDR2 (germline): GTSNPN, SVGIG (reference sequence). The CDR3 length is 14 residues. Trimming cost V 4 bases and J 5 bases, with 14 bases left between them. The CDR3 region is CAWKENTGTGELFF. The CDR3 DNA follows: TGTGCCTGGAAAGAAAACACAGGGACCGGGGAGCTGTTTTTT.

This rearrangement joins TRBV7-8 to TRBJ2-2, with TRBD2 identical over 9 bases. The CDR3 has 17 residues. Germline CDR1 SGHVS, CDR2 FQNEAQ. The J segment lost 7 bases and the V segment lost 1 base, leaving 10 bases of the junction unmatched. The CDR3 coding sequence is TGTGCCAGCAGCTTAGAGTCCGGCGGGAGGGCCTTCGGGGAGCTGTTTTTT. Translated, it gives CASSLESGGRAFGELFF.

The chain has TRBV7-9 and TRBJ2-1, with TRBD1 matching over 8 bases. V was clipped by 5 bases and J by 2 bases; unmatched bases: 5. CDR3 length equals 15 residues. Germline-derived CDR1 and CDR2 are SEHNR and FQNEAQ (reference sequence). Here the CDR3 reads CASSIRQGTYNEQFF. The CDR3 bases are TGTGCCAGCAGCATCCGACAGGGGACCTACAATGAGCAGTTCTTC.

This clone was seen just once. The chain combines TRBV5-1 with TRBJ2-7; TRBD1 matches at 7 bases. Germline CDR1 is SGHRS and CDR2 is YFSETQ. Unmatched junction bases numbered 5, after V lost 7 bases and J lost 4 bases. CDR3 length: 12 amino acids. CDR3 sequence reads: CASRDRLYEQYF. CDR3 DNA: TGCGCCAGCCGGGACAGACTTTACGAGCAGTACTTC. Full variable domain (missing parts from reference TRBV5-1 and TRBJ2-7): KAGVTQTPRYLIKTRGQQVTLSCSPISGHRSVSWYQQTPGQGLQFLFEYFSETQRNKGNFPGRFSGRQFSNSRSEMNVSTLELGDSALYLCASRDRLYEQYFGPGTRLTVT.

The chain carries TRBV18 and TRBJ1-5, with D perhaps TRBD1 (6 bases). Germline V gene sequence: CDR1 KGHSH, CDR2 LQKENI. Between the trimmed V and J ends, which lost 6 bases and 7 bases, there was a span of 16 bases. This CDR3 has 14 residues. CDR3 DNA sequence: TGTGCCAGCTCCCAAGGGGGTTCGAGGCAGCCCCAGCATTTT. Its translation is CASSQGGSRQPQHF.